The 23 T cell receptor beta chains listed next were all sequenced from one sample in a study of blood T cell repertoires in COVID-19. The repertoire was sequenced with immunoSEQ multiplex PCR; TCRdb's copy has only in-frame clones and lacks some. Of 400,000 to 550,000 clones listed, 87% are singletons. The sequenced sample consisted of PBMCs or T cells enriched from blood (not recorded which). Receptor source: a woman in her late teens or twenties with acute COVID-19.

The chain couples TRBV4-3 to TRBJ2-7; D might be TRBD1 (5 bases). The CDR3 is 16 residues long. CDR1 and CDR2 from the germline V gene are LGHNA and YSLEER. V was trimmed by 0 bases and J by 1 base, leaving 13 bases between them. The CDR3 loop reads CASSQDHRGGSYEQYF. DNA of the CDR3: TGCGCCAGCAGCCAAGACCATAGGGGTGGGTCCTACGAGCAGTACTTC.

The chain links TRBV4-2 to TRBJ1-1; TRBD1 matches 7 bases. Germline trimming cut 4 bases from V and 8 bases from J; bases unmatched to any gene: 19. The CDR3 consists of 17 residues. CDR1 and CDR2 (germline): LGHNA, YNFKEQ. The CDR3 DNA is TGTGCCAGCAGCCGACCACAGGGGACGAGGGGCCCACCAGAAGCTTTCTTT. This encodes CASSRPQGTRGPPEAFF.

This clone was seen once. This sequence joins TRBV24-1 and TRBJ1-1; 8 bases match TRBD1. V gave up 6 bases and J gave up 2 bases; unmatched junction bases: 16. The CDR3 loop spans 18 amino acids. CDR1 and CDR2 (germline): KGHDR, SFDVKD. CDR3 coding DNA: TGTGCCACCAGTCCGGGACGGGACAGGAGGGGTGGAAACACTGAAGCTTTCTTT. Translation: CATSPGRDRRGGNTEAFF.

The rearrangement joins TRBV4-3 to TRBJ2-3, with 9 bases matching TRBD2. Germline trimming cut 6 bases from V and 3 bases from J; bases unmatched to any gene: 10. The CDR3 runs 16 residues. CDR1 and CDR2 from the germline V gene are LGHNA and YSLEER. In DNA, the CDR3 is TGCGCCAGCAGACGAACGGCGCGGGAGGGAACAGATACGCAGTATTTT. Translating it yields CASRRTAREGTDTQYF.

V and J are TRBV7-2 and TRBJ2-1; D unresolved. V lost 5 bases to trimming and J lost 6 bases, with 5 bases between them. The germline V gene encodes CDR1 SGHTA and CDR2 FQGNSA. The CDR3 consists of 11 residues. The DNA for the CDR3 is TGTGCCAGCAGCGATAGCAATGAGCAGTTCTTC. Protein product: CASSDSNEQFF. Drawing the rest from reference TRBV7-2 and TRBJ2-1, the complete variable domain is GAGVSQSPSNKVTEKGKDVELRCDPISGHTALYWYRQSLGQGLEFLIYFQGNSAPDKSGLPSDRFSAERTGGSVSTLTIQRTQQEDSAVYLCASSDSNEQFFGPGTRLTVL.

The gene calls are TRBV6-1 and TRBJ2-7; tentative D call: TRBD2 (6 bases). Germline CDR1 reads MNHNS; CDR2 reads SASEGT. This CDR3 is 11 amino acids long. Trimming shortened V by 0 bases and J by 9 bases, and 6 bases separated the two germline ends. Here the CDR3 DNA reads TGTGCCAGCAGTGAAGCGCGGGGGCAGTACTTC. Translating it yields CASSEARGQYF.

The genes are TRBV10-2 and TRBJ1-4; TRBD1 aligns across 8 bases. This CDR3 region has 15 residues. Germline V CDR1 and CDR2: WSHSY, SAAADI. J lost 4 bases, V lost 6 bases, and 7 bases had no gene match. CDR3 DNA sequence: TGCGCCAGCAGGAGACAGGGGCAAAATAATGAAAAACTGTTTTTT. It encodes CASRRQGQNNEKLFF.

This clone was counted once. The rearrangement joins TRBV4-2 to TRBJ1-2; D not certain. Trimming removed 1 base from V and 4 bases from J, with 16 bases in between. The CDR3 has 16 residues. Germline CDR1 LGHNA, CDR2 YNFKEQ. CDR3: CASSQALNQASYGYTF. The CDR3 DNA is TGTGCCAGCAGCCAAGCATTAAACCAGGCGAGCTATGGCTACACCTTC.

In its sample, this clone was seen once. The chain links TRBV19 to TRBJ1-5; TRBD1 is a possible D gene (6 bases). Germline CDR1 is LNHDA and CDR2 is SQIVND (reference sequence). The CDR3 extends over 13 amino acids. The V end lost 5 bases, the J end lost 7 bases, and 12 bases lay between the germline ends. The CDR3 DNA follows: TGTGCCAGTAGTGCCCGGGGGGCCCAGCCCCAGCATTTT. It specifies CASSARGAQPQHF.

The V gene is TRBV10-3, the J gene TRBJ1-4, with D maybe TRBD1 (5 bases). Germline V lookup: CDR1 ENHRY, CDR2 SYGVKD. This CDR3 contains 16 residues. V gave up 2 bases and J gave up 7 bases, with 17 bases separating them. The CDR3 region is CAISEGLQGAGEKLFF. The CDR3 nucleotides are TGTGCCATCAGTGAGGGCCTTCAGGGCGCCGGTGAAAAACTGTTTTTT.

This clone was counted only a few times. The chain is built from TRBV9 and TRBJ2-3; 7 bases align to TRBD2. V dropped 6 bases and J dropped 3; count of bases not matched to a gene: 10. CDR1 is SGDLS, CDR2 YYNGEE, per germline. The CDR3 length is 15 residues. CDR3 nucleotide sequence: TGTGCCAGCACGCTCTCCGGCGGGAGAACAGATACGCAGTATTTT. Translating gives CASTLSGGRTDTQYF.

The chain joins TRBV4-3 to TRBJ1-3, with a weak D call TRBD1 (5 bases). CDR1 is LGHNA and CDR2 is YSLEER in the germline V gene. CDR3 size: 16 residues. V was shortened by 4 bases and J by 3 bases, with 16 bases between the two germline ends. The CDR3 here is CASSRMGGIGGNTIYF. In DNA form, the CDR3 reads TGCGCCAGCAGCCGTATGGGGGGAATCGGTGGAAACACCATATATTTT.

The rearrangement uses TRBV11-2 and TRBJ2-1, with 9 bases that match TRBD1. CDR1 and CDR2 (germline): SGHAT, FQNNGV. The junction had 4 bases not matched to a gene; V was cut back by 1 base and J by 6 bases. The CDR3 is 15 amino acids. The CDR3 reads CASSLGGQGPNEQFF. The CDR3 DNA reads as TGTGCCAGCAGCTTAGGGGGACAGGGCCCCAATGAGCAGTTCTTC.

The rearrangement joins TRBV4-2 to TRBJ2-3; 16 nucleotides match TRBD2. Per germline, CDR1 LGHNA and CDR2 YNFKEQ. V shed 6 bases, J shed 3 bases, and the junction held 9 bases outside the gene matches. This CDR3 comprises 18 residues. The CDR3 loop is CASSQGLAGGPGTDTQYF. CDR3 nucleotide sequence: TGTGCCAGCAGTCAGGGACTAGCGGGGGGGCCTGGTACAGATACGCAGTATTTT.

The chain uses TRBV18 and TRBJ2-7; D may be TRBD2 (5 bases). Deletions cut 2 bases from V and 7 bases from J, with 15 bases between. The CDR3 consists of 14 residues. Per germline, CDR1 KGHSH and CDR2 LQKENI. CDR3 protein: CASSPGSGGGEQYF. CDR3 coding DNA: TGTGCCAGCTCACCAGGCTCAGGAGGTGGGGAGCAGTACTTC.

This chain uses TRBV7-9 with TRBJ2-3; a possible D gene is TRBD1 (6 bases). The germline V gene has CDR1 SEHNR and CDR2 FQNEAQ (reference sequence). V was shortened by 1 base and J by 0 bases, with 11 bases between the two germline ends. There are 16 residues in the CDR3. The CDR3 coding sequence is TGTGCCAGCAGCTTAGAGTGGGACACCAGCACAGATACGCAGTATTTT. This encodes CASSLEWDTSTDTQYF.

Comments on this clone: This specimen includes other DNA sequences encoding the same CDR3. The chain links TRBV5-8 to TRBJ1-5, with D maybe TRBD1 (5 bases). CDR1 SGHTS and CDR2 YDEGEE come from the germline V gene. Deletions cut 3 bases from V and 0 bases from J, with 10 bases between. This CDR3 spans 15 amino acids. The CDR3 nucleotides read TGTGCCAGCAGCTCGGGACTCCATAGCAATCAGCCCCAGCATTTT. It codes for CASSSGLHSNQPQHF.

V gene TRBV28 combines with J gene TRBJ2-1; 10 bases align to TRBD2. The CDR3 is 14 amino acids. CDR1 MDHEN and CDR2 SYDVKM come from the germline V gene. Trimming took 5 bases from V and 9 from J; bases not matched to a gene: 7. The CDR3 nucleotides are TGTGCCAGCAGTGTCCCGGGACTAGCGTTTGAGCAGTTCTTC. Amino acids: CASSVPGLAFEQFF.

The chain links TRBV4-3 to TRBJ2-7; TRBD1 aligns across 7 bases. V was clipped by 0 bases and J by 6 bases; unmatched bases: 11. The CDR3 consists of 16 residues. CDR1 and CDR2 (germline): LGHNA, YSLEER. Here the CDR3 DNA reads TGCGCCAGCAGCCAAGATATCGACAGGGTCGGCCCCGAGCAGTACTTC. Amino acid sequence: CASSQDIDRVGPEQYF.

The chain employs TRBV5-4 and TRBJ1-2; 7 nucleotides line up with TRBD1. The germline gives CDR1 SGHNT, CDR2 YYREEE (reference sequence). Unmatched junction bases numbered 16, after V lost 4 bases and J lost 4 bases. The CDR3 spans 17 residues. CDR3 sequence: CASSPKPGTERGYGYTF. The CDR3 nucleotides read TGTGCCAGCAGCCCCAAACCCGGGACAGAACGGGGCTATGGCTACACCTTC.

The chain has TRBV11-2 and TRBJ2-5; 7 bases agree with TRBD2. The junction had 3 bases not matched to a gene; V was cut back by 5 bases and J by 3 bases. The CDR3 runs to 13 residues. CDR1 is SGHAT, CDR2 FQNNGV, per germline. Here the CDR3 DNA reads TGTGCCAGCAGCGGGACTATCGAAGAGACCCAGTACTTC. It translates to CASSGTIEETQYF.

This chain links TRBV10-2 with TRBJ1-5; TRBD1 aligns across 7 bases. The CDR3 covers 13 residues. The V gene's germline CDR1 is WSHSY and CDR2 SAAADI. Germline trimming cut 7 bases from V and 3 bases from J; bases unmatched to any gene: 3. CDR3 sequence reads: CASTDRDNQPQHF. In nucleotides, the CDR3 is TGCGCCAGCACTGACAGGGACAATCAGCCCCAGCATTTT.

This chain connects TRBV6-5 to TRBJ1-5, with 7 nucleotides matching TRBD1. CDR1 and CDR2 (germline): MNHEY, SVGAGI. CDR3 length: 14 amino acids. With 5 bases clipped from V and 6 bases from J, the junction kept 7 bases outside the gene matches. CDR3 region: CASSIQGGSQPQHF. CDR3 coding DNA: TGTGCCAGCAGTATTCAGGGGGGCAGTCAGCCCCAGCATTTT.